Following are 11 T cell receptor beta chains from one sample sequenced in a study of T cells in tuberculosis. Generated by immunoSEQ multiplex PCR, the TCRdb table keeps only in-frame clones and is missing some. The data show roughly 60,000 clones, around 81% seen once. Thawed, overnight-rested PBMC were stained with GMM-loaded CD1B tetramer, viability dye and anti-CD3, then sorted. The lipid loaded on the CD1B tetramers was C32 glucose monomycolate from Rhodococcus equi. The source material was CD1b-GMM tetramer-negative cells sorted from PBMCs. The receptors stem from an adult woman with latent tuberculosis.

The chain uses TRBV9 and TRBJ1-5; D is unresolved. Germline V gene sequence: CDR1 SGDLS, CDR2 YYNGEE. This CDR3 has 15 amino acids. Trimming took off 7 bases at V and 2 bases at J, with 16 bases between the two ends. CDR3 region: CASSPGVVGNQPQHF. The CDR3 nucleotides are TGTGCCAGCTCCCCCGGGGTGGTTGGCAATCAGCCCCAGCATTTT.

V and J are TRBV6-6 and TRBJ1-5; D remains unclear. The V end lost 5 bases, the J end lost 2 bases, and 13 bases lay between the germline ends. The CDR3 consists of 15 residues. CDR1 and CDR2 from the germline V gene are MNHNY and SVGAGI (reference sequence). The CDR3 loop is CASSPRGKGNQPQHF. The CDR3 DNA sequence: TGTGCCAGCAGTCCGAGAGGGAAGGGCAATCAGCCCCAGCATTTT.

V usage is TRBV7-2 and J usage is TRBJ1-5, with TRBD1 matching 8 bases. The CDR3 consists of 14 residues. From germline, CDR1 is SGHTA and CDR2 FQGNSA. V was pared by 5 bases and J by 7 bases, with 7 bases of the junction left unmatched. The CDR3 nucleotides are TGTGCCAGCAGCCCAGGGGGCGCCGGACAGCCCCAGCATTTT. It translates to CASSPGGAGQPQHF.

V gene TRBV27 combines with J gene TRBJ2-1; TRBD2 matches 11 bases. V lost 7 bases to trimming and J lost 2 bases; unmatched junction nucleotides: 7. Germline loops: CDR1 MNHEY, CDR2 SMNVEV (reference sequence). The CDR3 contains 16 residues. The CDR3 region is CASKRLAGGPYNEQFF. CDR3 nucleotides: TGTGCCAGCAAGAGGCTAGCGGGAGGCCCCTACAATGAGCAGTTCTTC.

The V and J genes are TRBV11-2 and TRBJ2-7; 10 nucleotides line up with TRBD1. The CDR3 spans 15 residues. CDR1 and CDR2 (germline): SGHAT, FQNNGV. V was pared by 7 bases and J by 4 bases, with 10 bases of the junction left unmatched. The DNA of the CDR3 is TGTGCCAGCACCAGGACCAGGGACAGGGGTTACGAGCAGTACTTC. It is translated as CASTRTRDRGYEQYF.

The chain employs TRBV4-2 and TRBJ2-5; TRBD2 aligns across 16 bases. CDR1 is LGHNA, CDR2 YNFKEQ, per germline. The CDR3 contains 17 residues. Losses at the gene ends were 0 bases for V and 9 bases for J; bases not matched to a gene: 7. CDR3 in DNA: TGTGCCAGCAGCCAAGAGGGACTAGCGGGGGGGGCTCGGGCCCAGTACTTC. It is translated as CASSQEGLAGGARAQYF.

The chain carries TRBV7-3 and TRBJ2-5; unclear D gene. Trimming stripped 1 base from V and 5 bases from J, with 11 bases between. CDR3 length equals 14 residues. The germline CDR1 and CDR2 sequences are SGHTA and FQGTGA. The CDR3 here is CASSLRATSETQYF. The CDR3 DNA reads as TGTGCCAGCAGCTTAAGGGCTACCTCCGAGACCCAGTACTTC.

The rearrangement joins TRBV6-1 to TRBJ2-6; possibly TRBD1 for D (6 bases). Trimming shortened V by 4 bases and J by 2 bases, and 12 bases separated the two germline ends. CDR1 is MNHNS, CDR2 SASEGT, per germline. This CDR3 region has 16 residues. The CDR3 region has the DNA TGTGCCAGCAGTGTTAATCGACAGGCTGGGGCCAACGTCCTGACTTTC. Its protein is CASSVNRQAGANVLTF.

The chain recombines TRBV28 with TRBJ1-1; perhaps TRBD1 as D (5 bases). Trimming cost V 8 bases and J 3 bases, with 13 bases left between them. Looked up from germline, CDR1 is MDHEN and CDR2 is SYDVKM. The CDR3 covers 13 residues. The CDR3 spells CASDGGGYTEAFF. As DNA, the CDR3 is TGTGCCAGCGATGGTGGGGGGTACACTGAAGCTTTCTTT.

The chain has TRBV5-1 and TRBJ2-5, with no clear D. V gave up 5 bases and J gave up 4 bases, with 12 bases separating them. The CDR3 is made up of 13 amino acids. From germline, CDR1 is SGHRS and CDR2 YFSETQ. This CDR3 is CASSSSDGETQYF. CDR3 nucleotides: TGCGCCAGCAGTAGCTCTGACGGAGAGACCCAGTACTTC.

This chain joins TRBV27 and TRBJ1-5, with D unresolved. Germline CDR1 MNHEY, CDR2 SMNVEV (reference sequence). This CDR3 has 15 amino acids. The germline V and J ends were trimmed by 5 bases and 4 bases, with 15 bases remaining between them. The CDR3 reads CASSPTDSRNQPQHF. CDR3 coding DNA: TGTGCCAGCAGTCCCACCGACTCAAGGAATCAGCCCCAGCATTTT.